The 6 T cell receptor beta chains below come from one sample, sequenced in a study of T cell repertoires in cytomegalovirus infection. TCRdb re-called the reads through MiXCR, storing one row per CDR3 protein. Here the sample spans tens of thousands of distinct CDR3 sequences, about 4.2% being singletons. The sequenced sample was PBMCs. These receptors originate from a human donor in good health (CMV status not recorded). Some clones in this sample may be carry-over from other donors' samples.

This clonotype has ten or more counts. This chain links TRBV7-2 with TRBJ2-5, with 8 bases matching TRBD1. The V gene end was trimmed by 4 bases and the J gene end by 5 bases; junction bases not matched to a gene: 9. CDR3 size: 15 residues. Germline loops: CDR1 SGHTA, CDR2 FQGNSA. The DNA of the CDR3 is TGTGCCAGCAGCTCAGACAGGGGTAGTTTTGAGACCCAGTACTTC. This codes for CASSSDRGSFETQYF.

This clonotype was seen many times. The chain couples TRBV11-2 to TRBJ2-5; D remains unclear. Between the trimmed V and J ends, which lost 4 bases and 7 bases, there was a span of 4 bases. The CDR3 consists of 10 residues. Germline V lookup: CDR1 SGHAT, CDR2 FQNNGV. The CDR3 region is CASSSGTQYF. DNA of the CDR3: TGTGCCAGCAGCTCCGGGACCCAGTACTTC.

This clonotype was found many times. The chain combines TRBV28 with TRBJ2-5; 9 bases match TRBD1. CDR1 is MDHEN and CDR2 is SYDVKM in the germline V gene. The CDR3 has 15 amino acids. V lost 5 bases, J lost 9 bases, and 13 bases stayed unmatched. This CDR3 reads CASSPPGTGRGPQYF. The DNA for the CDR3 is TGTGCCAGCAGTCCCCCCGGGACAGGGCGAGGTCCCCAGTACTTC.

This clonotype was counted at least ten times. The rearrangement links TRBV7-9 to TRBJ1-1; no clear D. Germline lookup yields CDR1 SEHNR and CDR2 FQNEAQ (reference sequence). The CDR3 sequence is 15 residues long. V was pared by 6 bases and J by 6 bases, with 20 bases between. CDR3 coding DNA: TGTGCCAGCAGGAGCGACGTTCAGGAGAGGGCTGAAGCTTTCTTT. Translated: CASRSDVQERAEAFF.

By its share, this clonotype is large (0.1 to 1%). The chain recombines TRBV19 with TRBJ2-1; tentatively, D is TRBD1 or TRBD2 (6 bases each). Trimming cost V 5 bases and J 12 bases, with 17 bases left between them. This CDR3 region has 13 residues. CDR1 LNHDA and CDR2 SQIVND come from the germline V gene (reference sequence). CDR3: CASSLPGALGQFF. CDR3 DNA: TGTGCCAGTAGTCTCCCGGGGGCCCTGGGGCAGTTCTTC.

Ten or more counts support this clonotype. The V gene is TRBV7-2, the J gene TRBJ1-5; a possible D gene is TRBD1 (5 bases). V lost 2 bases, J lost 0 bases, and 8 bases lay in between. The germline gives CDR1 SGHTA, CDR2 FQGNSA. The CDR3 length is 15 residues. For the CDR3, the DNA is TGTGCCAGCAGCTTAAGGGGTCATAGCAATCAGCCCCAGCATTTT. Protein sequence: CASSLRGHSNQPQHF.